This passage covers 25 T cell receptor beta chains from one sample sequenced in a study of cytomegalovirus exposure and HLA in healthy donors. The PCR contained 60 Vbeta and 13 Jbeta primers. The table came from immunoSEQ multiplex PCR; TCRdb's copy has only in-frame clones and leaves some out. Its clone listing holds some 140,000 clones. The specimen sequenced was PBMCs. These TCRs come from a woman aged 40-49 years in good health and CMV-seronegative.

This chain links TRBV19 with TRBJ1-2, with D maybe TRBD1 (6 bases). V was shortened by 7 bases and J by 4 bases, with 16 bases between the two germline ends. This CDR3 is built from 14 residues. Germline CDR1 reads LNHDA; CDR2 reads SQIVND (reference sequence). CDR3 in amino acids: CASTNDQGSYGYTF. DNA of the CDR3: TGTGCCAGTACTAACGATCAGGGGTCCTATGGCTACACCTTC.

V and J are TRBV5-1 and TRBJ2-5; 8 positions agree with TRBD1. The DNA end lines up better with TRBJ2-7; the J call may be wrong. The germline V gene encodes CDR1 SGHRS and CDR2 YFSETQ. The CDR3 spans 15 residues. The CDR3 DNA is TGCGCCAGCAGATTCCGCGACAGGGGTACGTACGAGCAGTACTTC. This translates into CASRFRDRGTYEQYF.

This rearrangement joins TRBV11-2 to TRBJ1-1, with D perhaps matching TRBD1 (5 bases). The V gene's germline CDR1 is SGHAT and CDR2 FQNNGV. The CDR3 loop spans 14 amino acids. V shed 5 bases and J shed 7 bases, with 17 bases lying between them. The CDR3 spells CASSVGGRVSEAFF. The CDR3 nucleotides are TGTGCCAGCAGCGTGGGGGGAAGGGTCAGTGAAGCTTTCTTT.

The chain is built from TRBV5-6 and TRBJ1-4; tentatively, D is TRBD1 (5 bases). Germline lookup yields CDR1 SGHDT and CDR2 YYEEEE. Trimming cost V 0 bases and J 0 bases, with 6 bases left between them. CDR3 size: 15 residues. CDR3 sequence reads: CASSLVGATNEKLFF. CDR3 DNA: TGTGCCAGCAGCTTGGTAGGGGCAACTAATGAAAAACTGTTTTTT.

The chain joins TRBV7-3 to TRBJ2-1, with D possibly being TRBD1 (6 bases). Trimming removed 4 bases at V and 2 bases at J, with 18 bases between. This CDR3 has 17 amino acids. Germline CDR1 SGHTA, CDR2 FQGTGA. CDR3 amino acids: CASSSQGRGRTYNEQFF. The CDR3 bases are TGTGCCAGCAGCTCACAGGGCAGGGGAAGAACCTACAATGAGCAGTTCTTC.

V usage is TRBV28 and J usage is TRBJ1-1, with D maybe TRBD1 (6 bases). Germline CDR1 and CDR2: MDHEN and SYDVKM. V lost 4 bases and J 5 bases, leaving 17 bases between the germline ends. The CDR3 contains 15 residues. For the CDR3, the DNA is TGTGCCAGCAGTTGGGGGCTGTCAGCGAGAACTGAAGCTTTCTTT. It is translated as CASSWGLSARTEAFF.

The CDR3 loop reads CASSFDRGNYGYTF. The CDR3 region has the DNA TGTGCCAGCAGCTTCGACAGGGGCAACTATGGCTACACCTTC. The chain couples TRBV5-6 to TRBJ1-2; TRBD1 matches at 8 bases. From germline, CDR1 is SGHDT and CDR2 YYEEEE. This CDR3 contains 14 residues. J gave up 2 bases and V 2 bases, and 2 bases lay outside the gene matches.

The CDR3 here is CASSLGQIHNYGYTF. CDR3 nucleotides: TGTGCCAGCAGCTTGGGACAGATTCATAACTATGGCTACACCTTC. The chain combines TRBV7-2 with TRBJ1-2, with 7 nucleotides matching TRBD1. The CDR3 spans 15 residues. Germline-derived CDR1 and CDR2 are SGHTA and FQGNSA. The ends lost 3 bases at V and 1 base at J; junction bases unmatched: 5.

CDR3 in amino acids: CASSHLTDSGANVLTF. CDR3 DNA sequence: TGCGCCAGCAGCCACCTGACAGACTCTGGGGCCAACGTCCTGACTTTC. The rearrangement joins TRBV4-3 to TRBJ2-6, with a possible D match to TRBD1 (5 bases). The CDR3 contains 16 residues. Looked up from germline, CDR1 is LGHNA and CDR2 is YSLEER. V was shortened by 3 bases and J by 0 bases, with 9 bases between the two germline ends.

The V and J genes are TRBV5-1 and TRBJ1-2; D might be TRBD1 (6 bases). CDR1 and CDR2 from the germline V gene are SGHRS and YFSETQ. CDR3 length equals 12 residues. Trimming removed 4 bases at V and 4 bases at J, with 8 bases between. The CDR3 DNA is TGCGCCAGCAGCCAAGGGGGCTATGGCTACACCTTC. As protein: CASSQGGYGYTF.

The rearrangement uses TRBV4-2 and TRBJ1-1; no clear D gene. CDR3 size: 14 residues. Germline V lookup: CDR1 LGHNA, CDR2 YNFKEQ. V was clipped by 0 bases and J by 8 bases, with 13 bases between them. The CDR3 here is CASSQDRGGIEAFF. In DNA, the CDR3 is TGTGCCAGCAGCCAAGATCGCGGAGGGATAGAAGCTTTCTTT.

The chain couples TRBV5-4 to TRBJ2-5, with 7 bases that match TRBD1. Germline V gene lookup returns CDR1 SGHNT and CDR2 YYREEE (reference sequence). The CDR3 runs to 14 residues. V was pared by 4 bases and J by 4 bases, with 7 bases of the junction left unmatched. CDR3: CASSPEGARETQYF. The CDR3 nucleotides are TGTGCCAGCAGCCCAGAGGGGGCGAGAGAGACCCAGTACTTC.

The CDR3 loop is CASSSGGRWGDSGIYF. CDR3 DNA: TGTGCCAGCAGCTCGGGCGGGCGTTGGGGGGACAGTGGCATATATTTT. V and J are TRBV5-5 and TRBJ1-3; TRBD1 matches at 7 bases. Germline CDR1 SGHKS, CDR2 YYEKEE (reference sequence). V lost 3 bases and J lost 12; bases outside the gene matches: 18. This CDR3 has 16 amino acids.

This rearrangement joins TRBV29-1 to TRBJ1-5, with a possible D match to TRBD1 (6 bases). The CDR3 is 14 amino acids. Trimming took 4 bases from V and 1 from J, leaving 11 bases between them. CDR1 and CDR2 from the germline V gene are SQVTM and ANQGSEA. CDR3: CSVARGRSNQPQHF. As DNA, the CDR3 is TGCAGCGTTGCCAGGGGACGGAGCAATCAGCCCCAGCATTTT.

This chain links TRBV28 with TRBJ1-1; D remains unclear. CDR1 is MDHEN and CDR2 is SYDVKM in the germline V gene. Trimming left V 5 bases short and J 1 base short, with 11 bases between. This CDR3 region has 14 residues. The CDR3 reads CASSVTNRNTEAFF. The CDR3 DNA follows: TGTGCCAGCAGTGTTACCAACAGGAACACTGAAGCTTTCTTT. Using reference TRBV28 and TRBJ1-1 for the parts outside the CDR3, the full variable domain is DVKVTQSSRYLVKRTGEKVFLECVQDMDHENMFWYRQDPGLGLRLIYFSYDVKMKEKGDIPEGYSVSREKKERFSLILESASTNQTSMYLCASSVTNRNTEAFFGQGTRLTVV.

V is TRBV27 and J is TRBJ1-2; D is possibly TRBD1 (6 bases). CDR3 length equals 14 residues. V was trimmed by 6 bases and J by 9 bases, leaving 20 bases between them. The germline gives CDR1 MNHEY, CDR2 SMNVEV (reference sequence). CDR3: CASSPRQEIVSYTF. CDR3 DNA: TGTGCCAGCAGCCCAAGACAGGAAATCGTTAGCTACACCTTC.

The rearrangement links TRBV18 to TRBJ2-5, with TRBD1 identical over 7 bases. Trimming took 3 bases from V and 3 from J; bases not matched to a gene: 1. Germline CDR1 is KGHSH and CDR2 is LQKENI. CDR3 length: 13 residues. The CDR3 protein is CASSPTGEETQYF. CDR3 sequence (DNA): TGTGCCAGCTCACCCACAGGGGAAGAGACCCAGTACTTC. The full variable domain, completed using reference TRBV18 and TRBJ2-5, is NAGVMQNPRHLVRRRGQEARLRCSPMKGHSHVYWYRQLPEEGLKFMVYLQKENIIDESGMPKERFSAEFPKEGPSILRIQQVVRGDSAAYFCASSPTGEETQYFGPGTRLLVL.

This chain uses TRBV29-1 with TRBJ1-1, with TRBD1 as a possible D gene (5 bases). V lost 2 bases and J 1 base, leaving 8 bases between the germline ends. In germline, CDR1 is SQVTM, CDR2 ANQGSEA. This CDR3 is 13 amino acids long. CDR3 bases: TGCAGCGTTGAACTCACAGGGAACACTGAAGCTTTCTTT. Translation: CSVELTGNTEAFF.

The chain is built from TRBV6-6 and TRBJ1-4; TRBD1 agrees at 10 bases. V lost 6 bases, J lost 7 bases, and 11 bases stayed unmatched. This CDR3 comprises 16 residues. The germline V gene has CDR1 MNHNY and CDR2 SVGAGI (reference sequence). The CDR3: CASSRDRGVGGEKLFF. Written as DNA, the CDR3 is TGTGCCAGCAGCAGGGACAGGGGAGTTGGAGGTGAAAAACTGTTTTTT.

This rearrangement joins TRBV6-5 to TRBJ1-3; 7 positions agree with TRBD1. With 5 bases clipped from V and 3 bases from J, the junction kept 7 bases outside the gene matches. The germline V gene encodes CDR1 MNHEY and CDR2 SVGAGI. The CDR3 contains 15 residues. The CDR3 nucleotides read TGTGCCAGCAGTATTGTAGGGGGCCGTGGAAACACCATATATTTT. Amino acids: CASSIVGGRGNTIYF.

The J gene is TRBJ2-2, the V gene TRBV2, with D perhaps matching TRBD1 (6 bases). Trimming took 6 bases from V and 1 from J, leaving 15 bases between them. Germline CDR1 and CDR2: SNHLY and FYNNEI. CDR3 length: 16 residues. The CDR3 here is CASSIYRARNTGELFF. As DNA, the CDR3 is TGTGCCAGCAGCATTTACAGGGCACGGAACACCGGGGAGCTGTTTTTT.

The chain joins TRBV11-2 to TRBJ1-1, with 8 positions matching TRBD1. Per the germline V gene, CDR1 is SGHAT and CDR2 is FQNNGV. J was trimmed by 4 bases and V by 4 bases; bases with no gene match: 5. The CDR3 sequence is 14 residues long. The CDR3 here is CASSSPGQGTEAFF. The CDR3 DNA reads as TGTGCCAGCAGCTCCCCCGGACAGGGCACTGAAGCTTTCTTT.

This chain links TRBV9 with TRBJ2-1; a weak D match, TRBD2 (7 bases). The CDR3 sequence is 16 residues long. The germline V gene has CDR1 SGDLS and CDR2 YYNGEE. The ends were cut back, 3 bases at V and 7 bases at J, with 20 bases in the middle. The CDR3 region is CASSAAGAAVGNEQFF. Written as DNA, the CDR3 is TGTGCCAGCAGCGCTGCGGGGGCGGCCGTTGGTAATGAGCAGTTCTTC.

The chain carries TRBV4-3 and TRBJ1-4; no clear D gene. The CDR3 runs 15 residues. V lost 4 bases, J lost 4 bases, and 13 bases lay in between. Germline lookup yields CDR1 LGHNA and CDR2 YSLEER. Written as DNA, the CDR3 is TGCGCCAGCAGCCCCACGGAGCAGTATAATGAAAAACTGTTTTTT. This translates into CASSPTEQYNEKLFF.

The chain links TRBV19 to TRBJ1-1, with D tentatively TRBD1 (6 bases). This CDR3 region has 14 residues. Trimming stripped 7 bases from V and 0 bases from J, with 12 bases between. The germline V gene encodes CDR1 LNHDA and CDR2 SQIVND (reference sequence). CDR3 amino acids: CASTRGQLNTEAFF. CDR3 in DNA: TGTGCCAGTACTCGGGGACAACTGAACACTGAAGCTTTCTTT.